Below, one T cell receptor beta chain is given with its context. This sample is part of a study of blood T cell repertoires in COVID-19. V lost 0 bases to trimming and J lost 7 bases, with 7 bases between them. Per germline, CDR1 MNHEY and CDR2 SVGAGI. The length of the CDR3 is 13 residues. The study drew participants aged about 18 to 89 years from roughly 25 US areas. Clones were sequenced by immunoSEQ multiplex PCR, and TCRdb holds only the in-frame ones, with some missing. The data contain roughly 400,000 clones, approximately 89% of them seen just once; the ten biggest clones take up less than 2%.

The sample was PBMCs or T cells enriched from blood (not recorded which). V gene TRBV6-5 combines with J gene TRBJ2-1, with D maybe TRBD1 (5 bases). This sequence originates from a woman in her thirties who had recovered from COVID-19. The CDR3 region has the DNA TGTGCCAGCAGTTACTCAACAGGAAATGAGCAGTTCTTC. Its translation is CASSYSTGNEQFF.